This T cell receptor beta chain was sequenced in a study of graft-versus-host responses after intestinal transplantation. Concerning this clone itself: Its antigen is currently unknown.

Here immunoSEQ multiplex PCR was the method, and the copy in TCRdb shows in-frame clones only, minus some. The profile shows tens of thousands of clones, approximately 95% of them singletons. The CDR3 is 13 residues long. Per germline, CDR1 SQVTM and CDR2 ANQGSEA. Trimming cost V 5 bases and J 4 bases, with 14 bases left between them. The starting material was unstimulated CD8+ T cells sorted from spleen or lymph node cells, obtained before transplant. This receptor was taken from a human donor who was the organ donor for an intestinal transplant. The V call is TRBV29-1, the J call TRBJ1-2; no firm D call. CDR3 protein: CSVWAEPVYGYTF. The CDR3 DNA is TGCAGCGTTTGGGCAGAGCCTGTCTATGGCTACACCTTC. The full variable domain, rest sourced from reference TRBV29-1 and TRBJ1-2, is SAVISQKPSRDICQRGTSLTIQCQVDSQVTMMFWYRQQPGQSLTLIATANQGSEATYESGFVIDKFPISRPNLTFSTLTVSNMSPEDSSIYLCSVWAEPVYGYTFGSGTRLTVV.